This TCR beta chain stems from a study of Graves' ophthalmopathy and Graves' hyperthyroidism. Overall study: Untreated patients at initial diagnosis provided peripheral blood.

RNA transcripts were the source from which TCR beta CDR3 regions were amplified. A first-round RT-PCR used HTBI primers, followed by a second-round multiplex PCR. A single record per CDR3 protein comes from TCRdb applying MiXCR to the multiplex PCR reads. The sample lists a few hundred thousand distinct CDR3 sequences; about a fifth were seen once. V was shortened by 3 bases and J by 0 bases, with 12 bases between the two germline ends. There are 17 residues in the CDR3. Germline-derived CDR1 and CDR2 are SNHLY and FYNNEI. Moderate-to-severe activity, CAS ≥3, NOSPECS ≥4 and a duration under 3 months were seen in donors with ophthalmopathy. PBMCs stemmed from over 9.5 ml of fresh peripheral blood. This clonotype appeared many times.

The TCR comes from a woman aged 45 to 65 with Graves' ophthalmopathy. The rearrangement joins TRBV2 to TRBJ2-6; D is unclear. Sequenced material: peripheral blood. CDR3 nucleotide sequence: TGTGCCAGCAGTGAGGGGTTCCTTAGCTCTGGGGCCAACGTCCTGACTTTC. Translating gives CASSEGFLSSGANVLTF.